The 30 T cell receptor beta chains presented below share a single source sample, sequenced in a study of T cell responses to AZD1222 COVID-19 vaccine. TCRdb keeps only in-frame clones here, not all; method: immunoSEQ multiplex PCR. The sample records around 100,000 clones, roughly 83% being singletons. The source material was peripheral blood, sampled on day 0 of AZD1222 vaccination. The receptors come from an adult in good health.

This clone was seen a few times. The CDR3 DNA reads as TGCGCCAGCAGCGTCGGGGGATCCGGGTCATATGGCTACACCTTC. Protein sequence: CASSVGGSGSYGYTF. The chain is built from TRBV5-1 and TRBJ1-2; tentative D call: TRBD1 (5 bases). This CDR3 has 15 amino acids. Trimming took off 4 bases at V and 5 bases at J, with 18 bases between the two ends. Germline CDR1 is SGHRS and CDR2 is YFSETQ.

The V call is TRBV20-1, the J call TRBJ2-5; no reliable D call. The CDR3 covers 11 residues. V gave up 5 bases and J gave up 6 bases, with 10 bases separating them. Germline CDR1 is DFQATT and CDR2 is SNEGSKA (reference sequence). The CDR3 protein is CSALGKQTQYF. DNA for the CDR3: TGCAGTGCTCTGGGGAAACAGACCCAGTACTTC.

This chain uses TRBV2 with TRBJ2-2, with D uncertain. The CDR3 runs 15 residues. Germline-derived CDR1 and CDR2 are SNHLY and FYNNEI. Deletions cut 2 bases from V and 4 bases from J, with 11 bases between. CDR3 DNA: TGTGCCAGCAGTGAATATATGGGTATCACCGGGGAGCTGTTTTTT. This encodes CASSEYMGITGELFF.

The V call is TRBV3-1 (or the pseudogene TRBV3-2), the J call TRBJ1-5; 9 bases line up with TRBD1. Germline CDR1 reads LGHDT; CDR2 reads YNNKEL (reference sequence). V was clipped by 4 bases and J by 5 bases; unmatched bases: 3. The CDR3 extends over 14 amino acids. The CDR3, as DNA: TGTGCCAGCAGCCTGGGACAGGGATATCAGCCCCAGCATTTT. Translation gives CASSLGQGYQPQHF.

This chain joins TRBV24-1 and TRBJ2-1, with TRBD2 identical over 10 bases. CDR3 length: 15 residues. CDR1 and CDR2 (germline): KGHDR, SFDVKD. V lost 3 bases and J lost 12; bases outside the gene matches: 10. The CDR3 nucleotides read TGTGCCACCAGTGATCCCGGACTAGCGGTGGGTGTGCAGTTCTTC. It encodes CATSDPGLAVGVQFF.

V usage is TRBV19 and J usage is TRBJ1-5; 9 bases agree with TRBD1. The CDR3 loop spans 19 amino acids. V lost 6 bases to trimming and J lost 0 bases; unmatched junction nucleotides: 15. Germline values: CDR1 LNHDA, CDR2 SQIVND (reference sequence). The CDR3 sequence is CASSLPRTGETYSNQPQHF. Here the CDR3 DNA reads TGTGCCAGTAGCTTACCCAGGACAGGGGAAACCTATAGCAATCAGCCCCAGCATTTT.

This chain links TRBV14 with TRBJ2-4, with TRBD1 matching 9 bases. CDR3 length: 16 residues. Germline lookup yields CDR1 SGHDN and CDR2 FVKESK. The trim removed 4 bases at V and 6 bases at J, leaving 10 bases unmatched. The DNA of the CDR3 is TGTGCCAGCAGCCCAGGGGTACAGGGGGCTGGAAACATTCAGTACTTC. It specifies CASSPGVQGAGNIQYF.

The V and J genes are TRBV14 and TRBJ1-4; D ambiguous. CDR3 size: 15 residues. Per germline, CDR1 SGHDN and CDR2 FVKESK. Trimming cost V 2 bases and J 0 bases, with 7 bases left between them. CDR3 sequence: CASSQTDATNEKLFF. The CDR3 DNA is TGTGCCAGCAGCCAAACGGATGCAACTAATGAAAAACTGTTTTTT. Variable domain in full (rest from reference TRBV14 and TRBJ1-4): EAGVTQFPSHSVIEKGQTVTLRCDPISGHDNLYWYRRVMGKEIKFLLHFVKESKQDESGMPNNRFLAERTGGTYSTLKVQPAELEDSGVYFCASSQTDATNEKLFFGSGTQLSVL.

J is TRBJ2-1 and V is TRBV18; D is possibly TRBD2 (6 bases). Trimming took 3 bases from V and 6 from J, leaving 9 bases between them. Germline V CDR1 and CDR2: KGHSH, LQKENI. CDR3 length: 13 residues. In nucleotides, the CDR3 is TGTGCCAGCTCACCGGGACTGGGCAATGAGCAGTTCTTC. The encoded protein is CASSPGLGNEQFF.

The V and J genes are TRBV5-4 and TRBJ2-5; D unclear. This CDR3 has 13 amino acids. Trimming removed 0 bases from V and 2 bases from J, with 5 bases in between. CDR1 and CDR2 (germline): SGHNT, YYREEE (reference sequence). In DNA form, the CDR3 reads TGTGCCAGCAGCTTGGTTAATCAAGAGACCCAGTACTTC. It codes for CASSLVNQETQYF.

The CDR3 loop reads CASSKPGPNTEAFF. DNA of the CDR3: TGTGCCAGCAGTAAACCAGGGCCGAACACTGAAGCTTTCTTT. The J gene is TRBJ1-1, the V gene TRBV6-2 or TRBV6-3; a weak D match, TRBD1 (5 bases). The CDR3 length is 14 residues. Trimming removed 5 bases at V and 1 base at J, with 11 bases between. CDR1 and CDR2 (germline): MNHEY, SVGEGT.

The rearrangement uses TRBV28 and TRBJ1-3; D gene ambiguous. Germline CDR1 and CDR2: MDHEN and SYDVKM. The CDR3 sequence is 13 residues long. Trimming pared 8 bases from V and 0 bases from J, leaving 8 bases between. The CDR3 DNA sequence: TGTGCCAGCGGACGGGACTCTGGAAACACCATATATTTT. This codes for CASGRDSGNTIYF.

This chain uses TRBV12-3 or TRBV12-4 with TRBJ2-2; D is unclear. Deletions cut 3 bases from V and 7 bases from J, with 6 bases between. CDR3 size: 12 residues. The CDR3 reads CASSFSFGELFF. CDR3 coding DNA: TGTGCCAGCAGTTTCTCGTTCGGGGAGCTGTTTTTT.

This chain uses TRBV9 with TRBJ1-1; no firm D call. CDR3 length: 13 amino acids. Trimming removed 2 bases at V and 1 base at J, with 6 bases between. In germline, CDR1 is SGDLS, CDR2 YYNGEE. The CDR3 protein is CASSVAANTEAFF. CDR3 DNA: TGTGCCAGCAGCGTTGCAGCGAACACTGAAGCTTTCTTT.

This clone was seen a few times. This chain connects TRBV9 to TRBJ1-5; perhaps TRBD1 as D (5 bases). Germline V gives CDR1 SGDLS, CDR2 YYNGEE. V was pared by 2 bases and J by 3 bases, with 9 bases between. This CDR3 spans 14 amino acids. This CDR3 reads CASSVGDFNQPQHF. CDR3 coding DNA: TGTGCCAGCAGCGTGGGGGATTTCAATCAGCCCCAGCATTTT.

The chain recombines TRBV7-2 with TRBJ2-4; TRBD1 matches at 7 bases. Germline V CDR1 and CDR2: SGHTA, FQGNSA. V lost 4 bases to trimming and J lost 1 base; unmatched junction nucleotides: 4. The CDR3 consists of 15 residues. The CDR3 sequence is CASSSTGRAKNIQYF. The DNA of the CDR3 is TGTGCCAGCAGCTCGACAGGGCGGGCCAAAAACATTCAGTACTTC.

The rearrangement links TRBV30 to TRBJ2-1, with 8 bases matching TRBD2. V dropped 7 bases and J dropped 6; count of bases not matched to a gene: 14. CDR1 GTSNPN and CDR2 SVGIG come from the germline V gene (reference sequence). The CDR3 length is 15 residues. This CDR3 is CASIAGGQRGNEQFF. CDR3 coding DNA: TGTGCCTCGATTGCGGGGGGCCAAAGGGGCAATGAGCAGTTCTTC.

In its sample, this clone was seen once. This chain links TRBV19 with TRBJ2-3, with 8 positions matching TRBD1. There are 15 residues in the CDR3. Germline CDR1 and CDR2: LNHDA and SQIVND (reference sequence). V was pared by 5 bases and J by 4 bases, with 8 bases of the junction left unmatched. The CDR3 loop is CASSSRQGIPDTQYF. The CDR3 coding sequence is TGTGCCAGTAGTTCGCGACAGGGGATACCAGATACGCAGTATTTT.

The V call is TRBV4-3, the J call TRBJ2-5; 11 nucleotides match TRBD1. This CDR3 has 15 amino acids. Germline loops: CDR1 LGHNA, CDR2 YSLEER. The ends lost 1 base at V and 3 bases at J; junction bases unmatched: 1. CDR3 nucleotide sequence: TGCGCCAGCAGCCAAGGGACAGGGGGCGAAGAGACCCAGTACTTC. It codes for CASSQGTGGEETQYF.

This clone has more than one count but fewer than ten. The V gene is TRBV9, the J gene TRBJ1-2, with D hard to call. The V end was cut by 4 bases, the J end by 2 bases, with 3 bases between. Germline V gene lookup returns CDR1 SGDLS and CDR2 YYNGEE. This CDR3 contains 11 residues. The CDR3 region is CASSQNYGYTF. The CDR3 nucleotides read TGTGCCAGCAGCCAAAACTATGGCTACACCTTC.

The V call is TRBV12-3 or TRBV12-4, the J call TRBJ1-2; D unresolved. Trimming left V 2 bases short and J 6 bases short, with 7 bases between. CDR3 length: 12 amino acids. CDR3: CASSLSGNGYTF. The CDR3 DNA reads TGTGCCAGCAGTTTATCGGGCAATGGCTACACCTTC.

The V gene is TRBV13, the J gene TRBJ2-1; TRBD2 matches 8 bases. This CDR3 has 15 amino acids. Trimming cost V 5 bases and J 14 bases; bases outside gene matches: 17. CDR1 is PRHDT and CDR2 is FYEKMQ in the germline V gene (reference sequence). The CDR3 region is CASSPWESGGGAKFF. Here the CDR3 DNA reads TGTGCCAGCAGCCCATGGGAAAGCGGGGGTGGGGCTAAGTTCTTC.

The chain is built from TRBV19 and TRBJ1-1; D is undetermined. The germline V gene encodes CDR1 LNHDA and CDR2 SQIVND (reference sequence). V was shortened by 2 bases and J by 1 base, with 8 bases between the two germline ends. CDR3 length equals 14 residues. CDR3 bases: TGTGCCAGTAGTATACGGCGACCGAACACTGAAGCTTTCTTT. Its translation: CASSIRRPNTEAFF.

This chain connects TRBV11-2 to TRBJ2-7, with 9 bases that match TRBD2. The CDR3 is made up of 17 amino acids. CDR1 is SGHAT and CDR2 is FQNNGV in the germline V gene. V trimming: 1 base; J trimming: 3 bases; junction bases outside the gene matches: 10. CDR3 region: CASSLVEVSGSRYEQYF. The CDR3 DNA sequence: TGTGCCAGCAGCTTAGTGGAGGTTAGCGGGAGCCGCTACGAGCAGTACTTC.

The chain carries TRBV6-5 and TRBJ1-4; no definite D call. V was trimmed by 6 bases and J by 3 bases, leaving 8 bases between them. The germline CDR1 and CDR2 sequences are MNHEY and SVGAGI. The CDR3 totals 13 residues. The CDR3 is CASRPTANEKLFF. CDR3 nucleotide sequence: TGTGCCAGCAGACCGACGGCTAATGAAAAACTGTTTTTT.

The chain carries TRBV28 and TRBJ2-7, with a possible D match to TRBD1 (6 bases). Per germline, CDR1 MDHEN and CDR2 SYDVKM. The CDR3 is 14 residues long. V lost 5 bases and J lost 1, with 12 bases in between. The CDR3 bases are TGTGCCAGCAGTGGTCCGGGACATTCCTACGAGCAGTACTTC. It encodes CASSGPGHSYEQYF.

The V and J genes are TRBV28 and TRBJ2-1; 8 bases match TRBD2. The V gene's germline CDR1 is MDHEN and CDR2 SYDVKM. This CDR3 has 14 amino acids. Losses at the gene ends were 8 bases for V and 4 bases for J; bases not matched to a gene: 7. CDR3 sequence (DNA): TGTGCCAGCCGTACGCGGGAGGTATACAATGAGCAGTTCTTC. Its translation: CASRTREVYNEQFF.

The genes are TRBV19 and TRBJ2-1; D remains unclear. This CDR3 contains 12 residues. V dropped 5 bases and J dropped 11 bases, with 13 bases sitting between them. Germline lookup yields CDR1 LNHDA and CDR2 SQIVND (reference sequence). The CDR3 region has the DNA TGTGCCAGTAGTCCACCGTGGGATAAGCAGTTCTTC. It translates to CASSPPWDKQFF.

The V and J genes are TRBV6-2 or TRBV6-3 and TRBJ2-1; the D call may be TRBD1 or TRBD2 (5 bases each). Germline V CDR1 and CDR2: MNHEY, SVGEGT. Trimming pared 6 bases from V and 8 bases from J, leaving 11 bases between. The CDR3 has 12 amino acids. CDR3 residues: CASSPWGYEQFF. The DNA of the CDR3 is TGTGCCAGCAGCCCCTGGGGGTATGAGCAGTTCTTC.

The CDR3 reads CASSQDGQGRLQPQHF. The CDR3 DNA reads as TGTGCCAGCAGCCAAGATGGGCAGGGACGGCTCCAGCCCCAGCATTTT. The V and J genes are TRBV3-1 (or the pseudogene TRBV3-2) and TRBJ1-5; TRBD1 might be the D (5 bases). Trimming left V 0 bases short and J 7 bases short, with 16 bases between. CDR1 is LGHDT, CDR2 YNNKEL, per germline (reference sequence). The CDR3 runs 16 residues.